Presented here are 4 T cell receptor beta chains from one specimen sequenced in a study of T cell repertoires in cytomegalovirus infection. TCRdb re-analysed the reads in MiXCR, keeping a single row per CDR3 protein. The sample consists of around 900,000 distinct CDR3 sequences, approximately 31% of them appearing once. These TCRs are of unknown antigen specificity. The material was cultured CD8+ T cells from PBMCs, obtained from culture after CMV antigen stimulation. The source of these receptors is a human donor in good health (CMV status not recorded). Some clones in this sample may be carry-over from other donors' samples.

Only one count was recorded for this clonotype. A much bigger clone sits one base away, suggesting this may be a read error. This rearrangement joins TRBV7-3 to TRBJ1-5, with TRBD1 matching 8 bases. Trimming at V came to 8 bases and at J to 7 bases, leaving 10 bases not matched to a gene. This CDR3 spans 14 amino acids. CDR1 is SGHTA, CDR2 FQGTGA, per germline. The chain's CDR3 is CASGRTGFGQPQHF. The CDR3 nucleotides read TGTGCCAGCGGCCGGACAGGGTTCGGCCAGCCCCAGCATTTT.

The chain links TRBV5-1 to TRBJ2-1, with D unresolved. The ends were cut back, 3 bases at V and 1 base at J, with 8 bases in the middle. Looked up from germline, CDR1 is SGHRS and CDR2 is YFSETQ. This CDR3 comprises 14 residues. CDR3 DNA: TGCGCCAGCAGCTCGGCCTATTCCTACAATGAGCAGTTCTTC. This gives the protein CASSSAYSYNEQFF.

V usage is TRBV27 and J usage is TRBJ1-4; D gene ambiguous. Between the trimmed V and J ends, which lost 5 bases and 4 bases, there was a span of 11 bases. This CDR3 comprises 14 residues. The germline V gene has CDR1 MNHEY and CDR2 SMNVEV (reference sequence). The DNA for the CDR3 is TGTGCCAGCAGTCCCAGACGGAGTAATGAAAAACTGTTTTTT. Translating it yields CASSPRRSNEKLFF.

Comments on this clonotype: The junction shows a germline mismatch at one end, possibly a read error. The genes are TRBV6-5 and TRBJ1-2; TRBD1 matches 9 bases. Germline V gene sequence: CDR1 MNHEY, CDR2 SVGAGI. CDR3 length equals 14 residues. The CDR3 spells CANSRDRVNYGYTF. DNA of the CDR3: TGTGCCAACAGTCGGGACAGGGTTAACTATGGCTACACCTTC.